Listed below are T cell receptor beta chains from one sample, sequenced in a study of early T cells in non-severe SARS-CoV-2 infection. MiXCR, applied by TCRdb to the 5' RACE reads, yields one record per CDR3 protein. The table has some 55,000 distinct CDR3 sequences, 10% to 15% seen once; the top ten hold 2.9%. Sample: whole blood. The source is an adult who was a healthcare worker with PCR-confirmed SARS-CoV-2 infection or an uninfected control (not recorded which). The CDR3 runs from the conserved cysteine through the conserved F or W. The D gene is left open where the match is weak. Clone size is shown for a subset of rows, as once, few, many or a class of expanded clone.

>TRBV19|TRBJ2-4|15|TRBD1|once
CATTPAEDRGGIQYF
TGTGCCACCACACCAGCCGAGGACAGGGGGGGCATTCAGTACTTC
>TRBV7-2|TRBJ2-1|16|TRBD2|few
CASSLVAGGARNEQFF
TGTGCCAGCAGCTTAGTTGCGGGAGGGGCGCGCAATGAGCAGTTCTTC
>TRBV11-1|TRBJ1-1|16|-|many
CASSSYPVQGRTEAFF
TGTGCCAGCAGCTCCTACCCGGTGCAGGGCCGCACTGAAGCTTTCTTT
>TRBV28|TRBJ1-5|15|-|-
CASERGSKSNQPQHF
TGTGCCAGCGAGAGGGGGTCCAAGAGCAATCAGCCCCAGCATTTT
>TRBV29-1|TRBJ2-2|17|TRBD2|few
CSAEGPSLAGHTGELFF
TGCAGCGCCGAAGGGCCATCTCTAGCGGGCCACACCGGGGAGCTGTTTTTT
>TRBV5-1|TRBJ2-3|17|TRBD2|-
CASSSRLAGRSTDTQYF
TGCGCCAGCAGCTCCCGACTAGCGGGACGTAGCACAGATACGCAGTATTTT
>TRBV19|TRBJ2-1|13|-|many
CASSPPTANEQFF
TGTGCCAGTAGTCCCCCGACAGCCAATGAGCAGTTCTTC
>TRBV29-1|TRBJ2-7|11|-|-
CSVVTDYEQYF
TGCAGCGTAGTGACAGACTACGAGCAGTACTTC
>TRBV7-9|TRBJ1-5|16|-|many
CASSLQDGGSNQPQHF
TGTGCCAGCAGCTTGCAGGATGGTGGTAGCAATCAGCCCCAGCATTTT
>TRBV29-1|TRBJ1-2|12|-|few
CSPGWLNDGYTF
TGCAGCCCTGGCTGGCTGAATGATGGCTACACCTTC
>TRBV29-1|TRBJ2-1|14|-|medium-sized
CSVKNRDTYNEQFF
TGCAGCGTAAAAAACCGGGACACCTACAATGAGCAGTTCTTC
>TRBV7-9|TRBJ2-7|17|TRBD1|many
CASSLGATGGPLYEQYF
TGTGCCAGCAGCTTAGGCGCAACAGGGGGGCCCCTCTACGAGCAGTACTTC
>TRBV2|TRBJ2-3|11|-|-
CASSSPRTQYF
TGTGCCAGTTCATCCCCGAGGACGCAGTATTTT
>TRBV20-1|TRBJ2-7|11|-|many
CSAGDPYEQYF
TGCAGTGCTGGGGACCCCTACGAGCAGTACTTC
>TRBV20-1|TRBJ2-3|14|TRBD2|few
CSARRTSSQDTQYF
TGCAGTGCGCGAAGGACTAGCTCACAAGATACGCAGTATTTT
>TRBV4-2|TRBJ2-4|19|-|many
CASSDSPPSLVRAKNIQYF
TGTGCCAGCAGCGATAGCCCTCCCAGTCTAGTCAGGGCCAAAAACATTCAGTACTTC
>TRBV29-1|TRBJ2-1|12|-|once
CSVAVRYNEQFF
TGCAGCGTTGCGGTACGGTACAATGAGCAGTTCTTC
>TRBV27|TRBJ2-7|15|-|-
CASRKQGPYSYEQYF
TGTGCCAGCAGGAAACAGGGACCCTACTCCTACGAGCAGTACTTC
>TRBV7-9|TRBJ2-1|11|-|many
CATPPHNEQFF
TGTGCCACCCCCCCTCACAATGAGCAGTTCTTC
>TRBV29-1|TRBJ1-1|12|TRBD1|-
CSVDRGPTEAFF
TGCAGCGTTGACAGGGGGCCCACTGAAGCTTTCTTT
>TRBV6-1|TRBJ2-7|13|-|few
CASSDRTAGEQYF
TGTGCCAGCAGTGACAGAACGGCTGGCGAGCAGTACTTC
>TRBV28|TRBJ2-1|13|-|many
CASDSYSYNEQFF
TGTGCCAGCGACAGCTATTCCTACAATGAGCAGTTCTTC
>TRBV25-1|TRBJ2-7|13|TRBD2|-
CASRTSGGREQYF
TGTGCCAGCAGGACTAGCGGGGGAAGAGAGCAGTACTTC
>TRBV3-1|TRBJ1-2|13|-|many
CASSQTGPYGYTF
TGTGCCAGCAGCCAAACAGGGCCCTATGGCTACACCTTC
>TRBV4-1|TRBJ1-1|18|TRBD1|-
CASSHTGTGATEDTEAFF
TGCGCCAGCAGTCACACCGGGACAGGGGCCACAGAGGACACTGAAGCTTTCTTT
>TRBV3-1|TRBJ2-7|13|TRBD1|-
CASSRKQGYEQYF
TGTGCCAGCAGCCGGAAACAGGGGTACGAGCAGTACTTC
>TRBV11-1|TRBJ2-5|13|-|few
CASSGGMSETQYF
TGTGCCAGCAGCGGTGGGATGTCCGAGACCCAGTACTTC
>TRBV20-1|TRBJ2-5|13|-|many
CSARVAGRETQYF
TGCAGTGCTAGAGTGGCGGGGCGGGAGACCCAGTACTTC
>TRBV28|TRBJ1-6|14|TRBD1|many
CASSPGTANSPLHF
TGTGCCAGCAGTCCAGGGACAGCTAATTCACCCCTCCACTTT
>TRBV21-1|TRBJ2-3|10|-|few
CAALRDTQYF
TGTGCCGCGCTAAGGGATACGCAGTATTTT
>TRBV7-2|TRBJ2-1|13|-|many
CASSSLMYNEQFF
TGTGCCAGCAGCTCCTTAATGTACAATGAGCAGTTCTTC
>TRBV5-1|TRBJ2-1|17|-|many
CASSLVRSGADYNEQFF
TGCGCCAGCAGCTTGGTTCGGAGCGGAGCTGATTACAATGAGCAGTTCTTC
>TRBV5-1|TRBJ1-1|14|TRBD1|many
CASSITGGDTEAFF
TGCGCCAGCAGCATAACAGGGGGAGACACTGAAGCTTTCTTT
>TRBV12-3/TRBV12-4|TRBJ2-2|15|-|many
CASSPWGSPTGELFF
TGTGCCAGCAGCCCTTGGGGGTCCCCTACCGGGGAGCTGTTTTTT
>TRBV5-1|TRBJ2-1|15|TRBD2|many
CASSSTGGEYNEQFF
TGCGCCAGCAGCTCCACGGGGGGGGAGTACAATGAGCAGTTCTTC